This T cell receptor beta chain was documented in a study of cytomegalovirus exposure and HLA in healthy donors. Overall study results and limits: It was 164 TCR beta chains that were listed as cytomegalovirus-associated.

Method: immunoSEQ multiplex PCR; TCRdb's copy keeps in-frame clones and lacks some. The repertoire consists of 150,000 to 200,000 clones, with approximately 87% occurring once and the leading ten covering 5.7%. This clone showed up just a few times. The antigen remains unidentified. CDR3 length equals 14 residues. V was cut by 3 bases and J by 4 bases, with 12 bases left in between. Germline V gene data show CDR1 as MGHDK and CDR2 as SYGVNS. The material sequenced was PBMCs. This TCR was sampled from a woman in her twenties or thirties in good health and CMV-seronegative. The chain couples TRBV25-1 to TRBJ1-2; D call uncertain. The DNA for the CDR3 is TGTGCCAGCAGTGACGGGTGGGGTAGCTATGGCTACACCTTC. This codes for CASSDGWGSYGYTF.